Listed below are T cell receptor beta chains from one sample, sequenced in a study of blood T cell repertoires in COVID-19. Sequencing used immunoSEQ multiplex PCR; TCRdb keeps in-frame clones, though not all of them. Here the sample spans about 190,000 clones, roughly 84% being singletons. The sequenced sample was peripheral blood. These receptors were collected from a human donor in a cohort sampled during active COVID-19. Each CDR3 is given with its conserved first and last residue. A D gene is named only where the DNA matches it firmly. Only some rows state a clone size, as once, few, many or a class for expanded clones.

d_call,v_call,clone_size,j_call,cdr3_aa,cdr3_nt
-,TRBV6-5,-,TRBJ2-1,CACGVNNEQFF,TGTGCCTGCGGGGTTAACAATGAGCAGTTCTTC
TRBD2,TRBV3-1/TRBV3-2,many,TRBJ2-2,CASSHGGGAGELFF,TGTGCCAGCAGCCACGGCGGGGGAGCCGGGGAGCTGTTTTTT
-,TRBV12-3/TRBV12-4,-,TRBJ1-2,CASSLDSGYGYTF,TGTGCCAGCAGTTTAGATTCAGGGTATGGCTACACCTTC
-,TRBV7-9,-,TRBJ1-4,CASSQGSGTNEKLFF,TGTGCCAGCAGTCAGGGGTCAGGAACTAATGAAAAACTGTTTTTT
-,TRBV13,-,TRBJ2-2,CASSSRGSAGELFF,TGTGCCAGCAGCTCGCGGGGAAGTGCCGGGGAGCTGTTTTTT
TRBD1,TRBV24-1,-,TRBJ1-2,CATKGTGEGGYTF,TGTGCCACCAAAGGTACAGGGGAAGGTGGCTACACCTTC
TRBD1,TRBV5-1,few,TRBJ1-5,CASSPGTGGKQPQHF,TGCGCCAGCAGCCCTGGGACAGGGGGCAAACAGCCCCAGCATTTT
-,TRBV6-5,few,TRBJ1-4,CASSRAGAIGLFF,TGTGCCAGCAGTAGGGCAGGGGCGATTGGACTGTTTTTT
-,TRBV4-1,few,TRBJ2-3,CASSQEFVRTDTQYF,TGCGCCAGCAGCCAAGAGTTTGTCAGAACAGATACGCAGTATTTT
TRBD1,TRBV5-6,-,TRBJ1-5,CASSLGPTGVGQPQHF,TGTGCCAGCAGCTTAGGGCCGACAGGGGTGGGTCAGCCCCAGCATTTT
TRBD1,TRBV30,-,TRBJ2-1,CAWSVKQGFYNEQFF,TGTGCCTGGAGTGTGAAACAGGGGTTCTACAATGAGCAGTTCTTC
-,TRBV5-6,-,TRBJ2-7,CASSLGSVSYEQYF,TGTGCCAGCAGCTTGGGTTCTGTCTCCTACGAGCAGTACTTC
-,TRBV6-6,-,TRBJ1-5,CASAGGWSVSNQPQHF,TGTGCCAGCGCCGGGGGATGGTCCGTGAGTAATCAGCCCCAGCATTTT
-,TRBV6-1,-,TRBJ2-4,CASSARRTLLAKNIQYF,TGTGCCAGCAGTGCAAGACGGACACTGCTAGCCAAAAACATTCAGTACTTC
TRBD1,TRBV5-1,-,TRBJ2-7,CASRDRTPTYEQYF,TGCGCCAGCAGGGACAGGACACCTACCTACGAGCAGTACTTC
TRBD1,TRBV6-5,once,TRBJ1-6,CASTGTGNSPLHF,TGTGCCAGCACAGGGACAGGGAATTCACCCCTCCACTTT
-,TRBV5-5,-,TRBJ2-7,CASSSHPAEGYEQYF,TGTGCCAGCAGCTCCCATCCCGCGGAGGGCTACGAGCAGTACTTC
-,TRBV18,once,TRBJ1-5,CASSRQEFQPQHF,TGTGCCAGCTCCAGACAGGAGTTTCAGCCCCAGCATTTT
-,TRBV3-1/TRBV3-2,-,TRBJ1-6,CASSQAGDDSPLHF,TGTGCCAGCAGCCAAGCAGGGGACGACTCACCCCTCCACTTT
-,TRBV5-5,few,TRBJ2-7,CASSLTGIMYEQYF,TGTGCCAGCAGCTTAACAGGGATTATGTACGAGCAGTACTTC
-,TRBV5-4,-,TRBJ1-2,CASSLGGITINYGYTF,TGTGCCAGCAGCTTGGGAGGGATCACCATTAACTATGGCTACACCTTC
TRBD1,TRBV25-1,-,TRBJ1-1,CASRSGQGLSNTEAFF,TGTGCCAGCCGATCGGGACAGGGCCTATCGAACACTGAAGCTTTCTTT
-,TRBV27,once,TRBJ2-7,CASSLRGPSSYEQYF,TGTGCCAGCAGTTTAAGAGGGCCTAGCTCCTACGAGCAGTACTTC
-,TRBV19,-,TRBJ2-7,CASSISSGQTHSYEQYF,TGTGCCAGTAGTATATCAAGCGGACAGACCCACTCCTACGAGCAGTACTTC
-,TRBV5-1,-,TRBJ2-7,CASSVREVGTYEQYF,TGCGCCAGCAGCGTACGTGAGGTAGGCACCTACGAGCAGTACTTC
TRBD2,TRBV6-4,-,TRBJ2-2,CASSDRGGRTVATGELFF,TGTGCCAGCAGTGACCGGGGGGGGAGGACAGTCGCAACCGGGGAGCTGTTTTTT
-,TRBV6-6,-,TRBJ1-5,CASRPVQGVNQPQHF,TGTGCCAGCAGACCCGTACAAGGGGTTAATCAGCCCCAGCATTTT
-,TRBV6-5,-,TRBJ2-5,CASRGQGPETQYF,TGTGCCTCTAGGGGTCAGGGGCCGGAGACCCAGTACTTC
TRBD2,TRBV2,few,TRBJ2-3,CASRLTSAPTDTQYF,TGTGCCAGCAGGTTAACTAGCGCCCCCACAGATACGCAGTATTTT
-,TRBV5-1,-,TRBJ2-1,CASSFSPTNEQFF,TGCGCCAGCAGCTTTAGTCCCACCAATGAGCAGTTCTTC
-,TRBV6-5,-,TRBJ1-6,CASSSGEGRSPLHF,TGTGCCAGCAGCTCAGGGGAAGGACGGTCACCCCTCCACTTT
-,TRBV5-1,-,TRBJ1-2,CASSSDRIYGYTF,TGCGCCAGCAGCTCCGACAGGATCTATGGCTACACCTTC
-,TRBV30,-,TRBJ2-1,CAWSTGGGKEFF,TGTGCCTGGAGTACAGGGGGAGGGAAGGAGTTCTTC
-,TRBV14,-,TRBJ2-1,CASSLSYNEQFF,TGTGCCAGCAGCCTCTCTTACAATGAGCAGTTCTTC
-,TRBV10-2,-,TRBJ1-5,CASGPGVQPQHF,TGCGCCAGCGGGCCAGGGGTCCAGCCCCAGCATTTT
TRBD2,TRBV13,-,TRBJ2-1,CASSSRLAGAYNEQFF,TGTGCCAGCAGCTCGCGACTAGCGGGGGCCTACAATGAGCAGTTCTTC
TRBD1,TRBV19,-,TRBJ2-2,CARRDSSIREAVANTGELFF,TGTGCCAGAAGGGACAGCTCCATCCGCGAGGCCGTCGCGAACACCGGGGAGCTGTTTTTT
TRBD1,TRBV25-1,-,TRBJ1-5,CASSVAGQGDQPQHF,TGTGCCAGCAGCGTGGCGGGACAGGGGGATCAGCCCCAGCATTTT
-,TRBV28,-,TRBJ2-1,CASSFGPGVGNEQFF,TGTGCCAGCAGTTTCGGTCCCGGAGTGGGTAATGAGCAGTTCTTC
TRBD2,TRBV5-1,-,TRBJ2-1,CASTLAGGSYNEQFF,TGCGCCAGCACCTTAGCGGGAGGGTCCTACAATGAGCAGTTCTTC
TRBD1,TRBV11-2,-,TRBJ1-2,CASSSRQGDLRGDYGYTF,TGTGCCAGCAGCTCGAGACAGGGGGACTTAAGAGGGGACTATGGCTACACCTTC
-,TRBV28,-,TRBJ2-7,CASRSINEQYF,TGTGCCAGCAGGAGTATCAACGAGCAGTACTTC
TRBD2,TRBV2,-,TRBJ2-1,CASSEWGGRAPYNEQFF,TGTGCCAGCAGTGAATGGGGCGGGAGGGCCCCCTACAATGAGCAGTTCTTC
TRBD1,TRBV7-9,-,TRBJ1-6,CASSSDRLGTYENSPLHF,TGTGCCAGCAGCTCGGACAGGCTAGGTACCTATGAAAATTCACCCCTCCACTTT
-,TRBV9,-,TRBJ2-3,CASSVGMGAGTDTQYF,TGTGCCAGCAGCGTAGGAATGGGGGCCGGCACAGATACGCAGTATTTT
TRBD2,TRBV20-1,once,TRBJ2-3,CSASPTSGFTDTQYF,TGCAGTGCTAGTCCGACTAGCGGGTTCACAGATACGCAGTATTTT
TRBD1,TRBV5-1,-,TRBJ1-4,CASSASGTAPEKLFF,TGCGCCAGCAGCGCCTCCGGGACAGCGCCTGAAAAACTGTTTTTT
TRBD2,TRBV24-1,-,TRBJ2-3,CATSDASGRAGDTQYF,TGTGCCACCAGTGATGCTAGCGGGAGGGCAGGTGATACGCAGTATTTT
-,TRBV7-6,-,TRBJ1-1,CASSLRGRGMGEASPKEAFF,TGTGCCAGCAGCTTAAGGGGAAGGGGAATGGGCGAGGCGAGCCCCAAGGAAGCTTTCTTT
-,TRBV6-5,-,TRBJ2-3,CASGRGSTDTQYF,TGTGCCAGCGGGCGGGGCAGCACAGATACGCAGTATTTT
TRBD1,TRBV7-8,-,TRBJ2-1,CASSLVVRGNEQFF,TGTGCCAGCAGCTTAGTGGTCAGGGGGAATGAGCAGTTCTTC
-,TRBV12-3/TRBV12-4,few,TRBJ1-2,CASSFTGYYGYTF,TGTGCCAGCAGTTTCACAGGATACTATGGCTACACCTTC
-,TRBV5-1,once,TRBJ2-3,CASSLVGAQTDTQYF,TGCGCCAGCAGCTTGGTGGGGGCGCAGACAGATACGCAGTATTTT
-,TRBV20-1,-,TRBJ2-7,CSARREYEQYF,TGCAGTGCTAGGCGAGAGTACGAGCAGTACTTC
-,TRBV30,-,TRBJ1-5,CAWAADRNQPQHF,TGTGCCTGGGCCGCCGACAGAAATCAGCCCCAGCATTTT
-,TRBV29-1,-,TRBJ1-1,CSVDGRVNTEAFF,TGCAGCGTTGATGGCAGGGTGAACACTGAAGCTTTCTTT
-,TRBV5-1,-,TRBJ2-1,CASSGGDGRNGEQFF,TGCGCCAGCAGCGGCGGTGACGGTCGTAATGGTGAGCAGTTCTTC
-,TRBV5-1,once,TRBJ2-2,CASSLGAVYTGELFF,TGCGCCAGCAGCTTGGGAGCGGTCTACACCGGGGAGCTGTTTTTT
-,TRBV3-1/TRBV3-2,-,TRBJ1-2,CASSQVRFKANYGYTF,TGTGCCAGCAGCCAAGTGAGGTTTAAAGCTAACTATGGCTACACCTTC
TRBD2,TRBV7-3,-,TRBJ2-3,CASSPSGGASTQYF,TGTGCCAGCAGCCCTAGCGGGGGGGCCAGTACGCAGTATTTT